This entry features one T cell receptor beta chain sequence. The antigen remains unidentified. This entry is derived from a study of shared clonotypes between healthy human individuals. A split of CD4+ cells into CD45RA+ naive and CD45RA-negative memory subsets was performed. General observations from the study: Large sequencing depth failed to make sorted-subset sequencing complete, rarefaction showed.

The repertoire was sequenced with immunoSEQ multiplex PCR; TCRdb's copy has only in-frame clones and lacks some. The table includes 650,000 to 800,000 clones, 55% to 80% detected once. This CDR3 has 14 residues. Per the germline V gene, CDR1 is LNHNV and CDR2 is YYDKDF (reference sequence). V was shortened by 1 base and J by 5 bases, with 8 bases between the two germline ends. The receptor was isolated from a young woman in good health. Sequencing was performed on memory CD4+ T cells sorted from blood. Regarding subset: CD45RA-negative fraction. This chain connects TRBV15 to TRBJ1-4; no definite D call. The CDR3 protein is CATSRVHENEKLFF. The CDR3 bases are TGTGCCACCAGCAGAGTTCATGAGAATGAAAAACTGTTTTTT.